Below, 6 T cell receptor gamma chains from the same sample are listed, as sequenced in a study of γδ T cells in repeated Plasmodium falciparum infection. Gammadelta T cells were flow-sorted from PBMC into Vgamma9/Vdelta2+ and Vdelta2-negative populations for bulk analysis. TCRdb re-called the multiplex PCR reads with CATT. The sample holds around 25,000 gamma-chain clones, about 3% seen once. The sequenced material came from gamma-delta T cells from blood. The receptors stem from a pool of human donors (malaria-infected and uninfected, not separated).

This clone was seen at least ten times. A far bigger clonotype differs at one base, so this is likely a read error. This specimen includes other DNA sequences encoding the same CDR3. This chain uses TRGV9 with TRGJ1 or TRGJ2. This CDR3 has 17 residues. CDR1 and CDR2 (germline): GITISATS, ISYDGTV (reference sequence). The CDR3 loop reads CALCLHNRQPNYYKKLF. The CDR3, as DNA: TGTGCCTTGTGTCTCCACAACCGACAACCGAATTATTATAAGAAACTTTTT.

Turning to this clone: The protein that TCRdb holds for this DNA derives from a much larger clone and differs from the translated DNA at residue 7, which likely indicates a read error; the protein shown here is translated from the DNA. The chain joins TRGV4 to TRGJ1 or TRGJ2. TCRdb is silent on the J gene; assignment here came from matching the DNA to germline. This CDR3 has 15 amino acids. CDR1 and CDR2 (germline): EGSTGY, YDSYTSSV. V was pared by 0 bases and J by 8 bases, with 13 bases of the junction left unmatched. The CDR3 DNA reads TGTGCCACCTGGGATGGGCGCCCCTTTGGGGATAAGAAACTCTTT. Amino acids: CATWDGRPFGDKKLF.

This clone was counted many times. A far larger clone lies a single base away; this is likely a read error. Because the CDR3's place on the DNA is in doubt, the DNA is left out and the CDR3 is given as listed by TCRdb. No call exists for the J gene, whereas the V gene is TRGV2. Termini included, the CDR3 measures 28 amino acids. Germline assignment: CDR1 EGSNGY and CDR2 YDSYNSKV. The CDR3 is CATWDDRNSLAVEQHSLSQVSIGRIQHF.

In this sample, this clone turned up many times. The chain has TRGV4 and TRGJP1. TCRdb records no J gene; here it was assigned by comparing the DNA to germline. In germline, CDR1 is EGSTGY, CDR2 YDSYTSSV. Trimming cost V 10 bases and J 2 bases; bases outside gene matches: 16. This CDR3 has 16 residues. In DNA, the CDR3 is TGTGCCACGATAGGGACATATAGGACCACTGGTTGGTTCAAGATATTT. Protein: CATIGTYRTTGWFKIF.

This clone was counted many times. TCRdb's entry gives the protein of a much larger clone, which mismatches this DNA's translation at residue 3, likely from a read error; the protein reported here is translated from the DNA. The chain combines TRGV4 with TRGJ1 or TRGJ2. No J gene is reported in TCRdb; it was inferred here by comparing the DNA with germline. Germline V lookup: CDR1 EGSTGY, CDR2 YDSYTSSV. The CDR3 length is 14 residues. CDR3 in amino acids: CASWDGRVNYKKLF. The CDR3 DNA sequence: TGTGCCTCCTGGGATGGGCGGGTGAATTATAAGAAACTCTTT.

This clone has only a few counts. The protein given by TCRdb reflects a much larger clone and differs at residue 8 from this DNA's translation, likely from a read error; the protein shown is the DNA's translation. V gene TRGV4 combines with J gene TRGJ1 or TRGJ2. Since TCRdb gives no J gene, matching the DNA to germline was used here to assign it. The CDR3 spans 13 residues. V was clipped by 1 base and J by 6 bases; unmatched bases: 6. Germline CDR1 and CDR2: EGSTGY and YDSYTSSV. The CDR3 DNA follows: TGTGCCACCTGGGATGGTTCCAGTTATAAGAAACTCTTT. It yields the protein CATWDGSSYKKLF.